This T cell receptor beta chain was sequenced in a study of cytomegalovirus exposure and HLA in healthy donors. Overall study findings and caveats: Per published reports, the classifier diagnosed cytomegalovirus status with high specificity and sensitivity. Under in vitro conditions, three CMV-associated chains were confirmed as specific for CMV antigens.

This clone was observed a single time. Its specificity is not known. Assay: immunoSEQ multiplex PCR; the TCRdb copy retains only in-frame clones and omits some. The repertoire holds about 110,000 clones, over 85% seen once, with 1.5% to 2% in the top ten. The CDR3 sequence is 12 residues long. The V gene's germline CDR1 is MGHDK and CDR2 SYGVNS. The germline V and J ends were trimmed by 6 bases and 7 bases, with 12 bases remaining between them. Sequencing was carried out using PBMCs. The V gene is TRBV25-1, the J gene TRBJ1-1, with D unclear. This receptor was taken from a woman aged 18-29 years in good health and CMV-seronegative. The CDR3 spells CASSESGGEAFF. CDR3 nucleotides: TGTGCCAGCAGCGAGAGTGGCGGTGAAGCTTTCTTT.